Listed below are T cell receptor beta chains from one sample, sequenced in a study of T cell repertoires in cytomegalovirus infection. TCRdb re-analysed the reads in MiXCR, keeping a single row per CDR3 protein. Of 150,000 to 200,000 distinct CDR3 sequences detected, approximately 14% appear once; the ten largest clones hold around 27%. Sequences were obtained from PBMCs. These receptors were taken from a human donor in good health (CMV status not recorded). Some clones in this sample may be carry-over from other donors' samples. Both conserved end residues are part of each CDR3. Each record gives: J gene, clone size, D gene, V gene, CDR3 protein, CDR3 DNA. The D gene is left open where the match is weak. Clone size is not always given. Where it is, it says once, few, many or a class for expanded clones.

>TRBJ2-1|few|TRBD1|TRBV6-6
CASSYKGADNEQFF
TGTGCCAGCAGTTACAAGGGGGCGGACAATGAGCAGTTCTTC
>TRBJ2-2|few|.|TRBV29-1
CSVGDLKAGELFF
TGCAGCGTGGGGGACCTGAAGGCCGGGGAGCTGTTTTTT
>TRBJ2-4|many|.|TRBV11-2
CASSLVGLAKNIQYF
TGTGCCAGCAGCTTAGTCGGCCTAGCCAAAAACATTCAGTACTTC
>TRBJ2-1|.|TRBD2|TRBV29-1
CSVDKREDDEQFF
TGCAGCGTTGACAAGCGGGAGGATGATGAGCAGTTCTTC
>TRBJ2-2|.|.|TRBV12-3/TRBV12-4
CASSFGTGTGELFF
TGTGCCAGCAGTTTCGGAACAGGGACCGGGGAGCTGTTTTTT
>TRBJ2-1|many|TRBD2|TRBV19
CASRASGGNEQFF
TGTGCCAGTAGGGCTAGCGGGGGAAATGAGCAGTTCTTC
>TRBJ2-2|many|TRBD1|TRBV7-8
CASSLADRARTGELFF
TGTGCCAGCAGCTTAGCCGACAGGGCTCGCACCGGGGAGCTGTTTTTT
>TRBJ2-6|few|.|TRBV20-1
CSATLSGANVLTF
TGCAGTGCTACACTATCTGGGGCCAACGTCCTGACTTTC
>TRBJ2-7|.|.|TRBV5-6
CASSLGLITYEQYF
TGTGCCAGCAGCTTGGGGCTGATTACCTACGAGCAGTACTTC
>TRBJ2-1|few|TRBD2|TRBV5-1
CASSPGTSSYNEQFF
TGCGCCAGCAGCCCCGGGACTAGCTCTTACAATGAGCAGTTCTTC
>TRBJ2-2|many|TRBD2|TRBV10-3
CAIRGDTGELFF
TGTGCCATCCGGGGGGACACCGGGGAGCTGTTTTTT
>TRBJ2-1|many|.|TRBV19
CASSPGDNSYNEQFF
TGTGCCAGTAGTCCGGGGGACAACTCCTACAATGAGCAGTTCTTC
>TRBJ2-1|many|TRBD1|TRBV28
CASSLEQGALDEQFF
TGTGCCAGCAGTTTGGAACAGGGGGCTTTGGATGAGCAGTTCTTC
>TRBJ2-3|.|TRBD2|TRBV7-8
CASSLRRAGDQDTQYF
TGTGCCAGCAGCTTACGGCGAGCGGGAGATCAAGATACGCAGTATTTT
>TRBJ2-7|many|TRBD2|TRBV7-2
CASGDTAGALSYEQYF
TGTGCCAGCGGTGACACAGCGGGAGCCCTATCCTACGAGCAGTACTTC
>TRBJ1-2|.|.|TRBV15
CATSRGQDVNYGYTF
TGTGCCACCAGCAGGGGCCAGGATGTTAACTATGGCTACACCTTC
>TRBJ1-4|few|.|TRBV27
CASSLRPATNEKLFF
TGTGCCAGCAGTTTACGGCCCGCAACTAATGAAAAACTGTTTTTT
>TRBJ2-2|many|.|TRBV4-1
CASSHLWTTNTGELFF
TGCGCCAGCAGCCATCTCTGGACGACGAACACCGGGGAGCTGTTTTTT
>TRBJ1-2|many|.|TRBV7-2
CASSFVPGGAAYGYTF
TGTGCCAGCAGCTTTGTCCCGGGGGGGGCGGCCTATGGCTACACCTTC
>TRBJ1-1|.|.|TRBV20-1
CSARGLVNTEAFF
TGCAGTGCTAGGGGACTTGTGAACACTGAAGCTTTCTTT
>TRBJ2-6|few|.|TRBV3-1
CASSSRWGTGANVLTF
TGTGCCAGCAGCTCTCGATGGGGGACCGGGGCCAACGTCCTGACTTTC
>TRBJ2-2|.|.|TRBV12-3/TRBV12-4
CASSLGVYTGELFF
TGTGCCAGCAGTTTAGGAGTGTACACCGGGGAGCTGTTTTTT
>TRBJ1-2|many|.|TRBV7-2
CASSLVVRESGGYTF
TGTGCCAGCAGCTTAGTTGTCAGGGAGTCCGGTGGCTACACCTTC
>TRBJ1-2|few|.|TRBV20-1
CSARARWENNYGYTF
TGCAGTGCTAGAGCGAGGTGGGAGAATAACTATGGCTACACCTTC
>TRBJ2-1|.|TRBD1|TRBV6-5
CASSYSGTGSSSTYNEQFF
TGTGCCAGCAGTTACTCCGGGACAGGGTCCTCGAGCACCTACAATGAGCAGTTCTTC
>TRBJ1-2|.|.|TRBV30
CAWSVPRARGYTF
TGTGCCTGGAGTGTGCCCAGGGCGCGTGGCTACACCTTC
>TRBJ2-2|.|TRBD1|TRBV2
CASSEATGAGELFF
TGTGCCAGCAGTGAAGCGACAGGGGCCGGGGAGCTGTTTTTT
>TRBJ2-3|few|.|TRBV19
CASSRFRGVLPTDTQYF
TGTGCCAGTAGTCGGTTCAGGGGCGTACTTCCGACAGATACGCAGTATTTT
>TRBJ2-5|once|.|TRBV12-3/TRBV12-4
CATARSGGETQYF
TGTGCCACCGCAAGGTCAGGGGGGGAGACCCAGTACTTC
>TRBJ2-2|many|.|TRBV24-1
CATSPGLFNTGELFF
TGTGCCACCAGCCCCGGACTATTTAACACCGGGGAGCTGTTTTTT
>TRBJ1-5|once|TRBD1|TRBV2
CASTGTDSNQPQHF
TGTGCCAGCACCGGGACAGATAGCAATCAGCCCCAGCATTTT
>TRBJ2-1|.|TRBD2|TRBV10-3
CAIEGGRNNEQFF
TGTGCCATTGAAGGCGGGAGGAACAATGAGCAGTTCTTC
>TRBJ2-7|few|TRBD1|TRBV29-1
CSVGQSYEQYF
TGCAGCGTGGGACAGTCCTACGAGCAGTACTTC
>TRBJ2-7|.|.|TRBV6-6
CASSYSTIQANAGRREQYF
TGTGCCAGCAGTTACTCGACGATCCAGGCGAATGCAGGCCGGCGCGAGCAGTACTTC
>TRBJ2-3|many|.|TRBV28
CASSFPGQSSLITDTQYF
TGTGCCAGCAGTTTTCCCGGACAGAGCAGCTTAATAACAGATACGCAGTATTTT
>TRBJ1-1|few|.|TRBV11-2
CASSPGPYAAFF
TGTGCCAGCAGCCCGGGACCTTACGCAGCTTTCTTT
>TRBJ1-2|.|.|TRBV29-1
CSASGREGYTF
TGCAGCGCCTCGGGGCGAGAGGGCTACACCTTC
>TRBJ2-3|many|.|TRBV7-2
CASSSRGRPDTQYF
TGTGCCAGCAGCTCCCGGGGGAGGCCGGATACGCAGTATTTT
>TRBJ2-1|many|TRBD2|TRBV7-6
CASSAPGTSRANEQFF
TGTGCCAGCAGCGCTCCCGGGACTAGCAGGGCCAATGAGCAGTTCTTC
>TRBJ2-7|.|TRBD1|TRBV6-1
CASSATGPYEQYF
TGTGCCAGCAGTGCGACAGGGCCCTACGAGCAGTACTTC
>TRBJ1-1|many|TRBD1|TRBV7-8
CASSSSQGSTEAFF
TGTGCCAGCAGCTCTTCACAGGGGTCCACTGAAGCTTTCTTT
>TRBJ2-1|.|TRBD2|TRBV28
CASSFYAGGHNEQFF
TGTGCCAGCAGTTTCTACGCGGGAGGGCACAATGAGCAGTTCTTC
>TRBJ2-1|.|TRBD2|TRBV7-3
CASSLGTSGGHEQFF
TGTGCCAGCAGCTTAGGGACTAGCGGGGGTCATGAGCAGTTCTTC